The 10 T cell receptor beta chains below were found in one sample sequenced in a study of shared clonotypes between healthy human individuals. Generated by immunoSEQ multiplex PCR, the TCRdb table keeps only in-frame clones and is missing some. This sample has more than 400,000 clones, with over 70% found just once. Sequencing used PBMCs. All receptors come from a woman in her thirties or forties in good health. Some clones in this sample may be carry-over from other donors' samples.

This clone has only one observation. It is likely a read error: a sequence one base away is far more abundant. Different DNA sequences within this sample yield the same CDR3. This chain's CDR3 is CASRPGTSYEQYF. The DNA for the CDR3 is TGTGCCAGCAGGCCGGGGACCTCCTACGAGCAGTACTTC. J is TRBJ2-7 and V is TRBV7-9; D is tentatively TRBD1 or TRBD2 (5 bases each). Germline loops: CDR1 SEHNR, CDR2 FQNEAQ (reference sequence). The CDR3 length is 13 residues. The ends were cut back, 6 bases at V and 0 bases at J, with 9 bases in the middle.

Written as DNA, the CDR3 is TGTGCCAGCAGAGCTACAGGGGGCCACACTGAAGCTTTCTTT. Translation: CASRATGGHTEAFF. V is TRBV28 and J is TRBJ1-1, with 9 bases identical to TRBD1. Germline V gene lookup returns CDR1 MDHEN and CDR2 SYDVKM. This CDR3 has 14 residues. J lost 3 bases, V lost 6 bases, and 5 bases had no gene match.

The CDR3 DNA follows: TGTGCCAGCAGCATAATCGGAGGGCGAAGCACCTTC. It yields the protein CASSIIGGRSTF. The V and J genes are TRBV9 and TRBJ1-2; no reliable D call. The ends were cut back, 4 bases at V and 13 bases at J, with 17 bases in the middle. The CDR3 is made up of 12 amino acids. Germline CDR1 SGDLS, CDR2 YYNGEE.

V is TRBV13 and J is TRBJ2-3, with D possibly TRBD2 on 7 matching bases. V was cut by 6 bases and J by 7 bases, with 14 bases left in between. The CDR3 has 13 residues. Germline V CDR1 and CDR2: PRHDT, FYEKMQ (reference sequence). The CDR3 coding sequence is TGTGCCAGCAGTCAGGGGAGGGGAAATACGCAGTATTTT. Translating gives CASSQGRGNTQYF.

The V and J genes are TRBV7-2 and TRBJ2-7, with 10 bases identical to TRBD2. CDR1 is SGHTA, CDR2 FQGNSA, per germline. There are 15 residues in the CDR3. V shed 5 bases, J shed 6 bases, and the junction held 10 bases outside the gene matches. CDR3 sequence reads: CASSPTLAGAPEQYF. The DNA of the CDR3 is TGTGCCAGCAGCCCCACTCTAGCGGGAGCCCCCGAGCAGTACTTC.

The chain is built from TRBV20-1 and TRBJ2-5; weak D call: TRBD2 (5 bases). Trimming took 6 bases from V and 8 from J, leaving 13 bases between them. CDR1 and CDR2 (germline): DFQATT, SNEGSKA (reference sequence). The CDR3 loop spans 11 amino acids. The CDR3 loop reads CSARDPHTQYF. The CDR3 DNA reads as TGCAGTGCCCGGGATCCCCACACCCAGTACTTC.

This clone came up once. V gene TRBV29-1 combines with J gene TRBJ2-3, with 10 bases matching TRBD1. After removal of 5 bases from V and 1 base from J, the junction contained 6 bases not matched to a gene. This CDR3 is built from 15 residues. CDR1 is SQVTM, CDR2 ANQGSEA, per germline. The CDR3 bases are TGCAGCGTTACCCACGGACAGGGGGGCACAGATACGCAGTATTTT. Amino acid sequence: CSVTHGQGGTDTQYF.

The chain uses TRBV6-5 and TRBJ2-7; TRBD2 agrees at 11 bases. J lost 2 bases, V lost 0 bases, and 3 bases had no gene match. This CDR3 contains 16 residues. The germline V gene encodes CDR1 MNHEY and CDR2 SVGAGI. The CDR3 sequence is CASSYSGLAATYEQYF. CDR3 sequence (DNA): TGTGCCAGCAGTTACTCGGGACTAGCGGCTACCTACGAGCAGTACTTC.

This rearrangement joins TRBV28 to TRBJ1-6, with unresolved D. The V end was cut by 3 bases, the J end by 8 bases, with 5 bases between. CDR3 length: 12 amino acids. CDR1 is MDHEN and CDR2 is SYDVKM in the germline V gene. The CDR3 sequence is CASSFGYSPLHF. Written as DNA, the CDR3 is TGTGCCAGCAGTTTTGGATATTCACCCCTCCACTTT.

This chain connects TRBV19 to TRBJ2-1; D may be TRBD1 or TRBD2 (5 bases each). V was pared by 7 bases and J by 4 bases, with 14 bases between. This CDR3 has 14 residues. Germline values: CDR1 LNHDA, CDR2 SQIVND (reference sequence). Here the CDR3 reads CASNPTGGYNEQFF. Written as DNA, the CDR3 is TGTGCCAGTAACCCTACAGGAGGTTACAATGAGCAGTTCTTC.